This TCR beta chain emerged from a study of blood T cell repertoires in COVID-19. Study as a whole: T cells, B-cell-depleted T cells, or PBMCs supplied cDNA or gDNA.

Deletions cut 5 bases from V and 0 bases from J, with 9 bases between. The CDR3 spans 15 residues. Germline lookup yields CDR1 SGHTS and CDR2 YDEGEE. The authors' processing: Amplifying reference gene primers gave estimates of nucleated cell counts. Using immunoSEQ multiplex PCR, the repertoire was profiled, and TCRdb retains in-frame clones only, with some absent. D and trimming were read from the DNA, whereas the V and J calls and clone size are those reported in that table. The sample consists of over 200,000 clones, 70% to 90% of them appearing once. V is TRBV5-8 and J is TRBJ2-6; perhaps TRBD1 as D (6 bases). Sequenced sample: peripheral blood. The sequence was collected from a human donor in a cohort sampled during active COVID-19. CDR3 sequence: CASRRTVSGANVLTF. CDR3 in DNA: TGTGCCAGCAGGCGGACAGTCTCTGGGGCCAACGTCCTGACTTTC.